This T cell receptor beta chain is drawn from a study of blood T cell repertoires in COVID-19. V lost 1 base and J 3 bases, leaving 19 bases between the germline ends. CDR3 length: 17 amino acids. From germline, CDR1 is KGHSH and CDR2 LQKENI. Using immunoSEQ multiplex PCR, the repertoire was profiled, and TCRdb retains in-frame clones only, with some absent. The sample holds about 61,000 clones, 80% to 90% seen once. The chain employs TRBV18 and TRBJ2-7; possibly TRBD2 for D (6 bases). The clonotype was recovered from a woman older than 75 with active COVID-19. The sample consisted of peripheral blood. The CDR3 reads CASSPHSGVEGGYEQYF. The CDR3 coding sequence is TGTGCCAGCTCACCACATTCCGGCGTGGAGGGAGGCTACGAGCAGTACTTC.